The T cell receptor (beta chain) under discussion was sequenced for a study of blood T cell repertoires in COVID-19. The overall study: Collection of acute and convalescent COVID-19 samples took place in the United States, Italy and Spain.

Authors' methods: Quantification of nucleated cells was approximated via reference gene primer amplification. Sequenced by immunoSEQ multiplex PCR; TCRdb stores in-frame clones only, minus some. Clone size and the V and J calls come from that table; the DNA yielded D and trimming. The sample holds approximately 90,000 clones; about nine tenths are singletons and the top ten take roughly 8.7%. CDR1 is LGHDT and CDR2 is YNNKEL in the germline V gene (reference sequence). The CDR3 spans 14 residues. The V and J ends lost 4 bases and 8 bases respectively, with 12 bases between them. J is TRBJ1-6 and V is TRBV3-1 (or the pseudogene TRBV3-2), with no clear D. This TCR derives from a man between 50 and 59 years old with acute or convalescent COVID-19. The sequenced sample was peripheral blood. The CDR3 DNA reads as TGTGCCAGCAGCCCCAACCGGGGTTATTCACCCCTCCACTTT. It specifies CASSPNRGYSPLHF.